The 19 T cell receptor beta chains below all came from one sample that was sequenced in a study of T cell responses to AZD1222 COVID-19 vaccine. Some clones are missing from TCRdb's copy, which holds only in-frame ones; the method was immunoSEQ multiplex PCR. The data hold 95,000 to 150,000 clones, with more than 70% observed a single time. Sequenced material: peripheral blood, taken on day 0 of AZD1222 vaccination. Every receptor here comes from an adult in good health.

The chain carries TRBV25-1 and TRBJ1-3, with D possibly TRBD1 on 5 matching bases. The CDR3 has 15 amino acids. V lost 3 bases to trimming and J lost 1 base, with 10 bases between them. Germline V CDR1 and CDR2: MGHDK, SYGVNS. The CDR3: CASSDPGSSGNTIYF. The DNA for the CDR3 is TGTGCCAGCAGTGACCCAGGGTCTTCTGGAAACACCATATATTTT. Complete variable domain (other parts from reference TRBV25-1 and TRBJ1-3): EADIYQTPRYLVIGTGKKITLECSQTMGHDKMYWYQQDPGMELHLIHYSYGVNSTEKGDLSSESTVSRIRTEHFPLTLESARPSHTSQYLCASSDPGSSGNTIYFGEGSWLTVV.

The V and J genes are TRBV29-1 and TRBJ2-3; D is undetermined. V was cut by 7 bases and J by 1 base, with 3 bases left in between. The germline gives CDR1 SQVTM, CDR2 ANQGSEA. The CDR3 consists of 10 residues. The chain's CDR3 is CSARTDTQYF. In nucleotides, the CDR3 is TGCAGCGCACGCACAGATACGCAGTATTTT.

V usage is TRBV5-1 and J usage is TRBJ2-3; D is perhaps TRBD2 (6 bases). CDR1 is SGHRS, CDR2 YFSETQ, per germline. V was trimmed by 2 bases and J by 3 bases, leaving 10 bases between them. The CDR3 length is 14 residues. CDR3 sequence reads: CASSFGGETDTQYF. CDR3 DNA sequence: TGCGCCAGCAGCTTCGGCGGGGAGACAGATACGCAGTATTTT.

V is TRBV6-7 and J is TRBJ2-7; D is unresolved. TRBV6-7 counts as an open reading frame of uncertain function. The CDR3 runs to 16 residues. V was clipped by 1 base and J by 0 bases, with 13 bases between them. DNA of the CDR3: TGTGCCAGCAGTTACTACCTCCGCCCGAGCTCCTACGAGCAGTACTTC. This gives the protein CASSYYLRPSSYEQYF.

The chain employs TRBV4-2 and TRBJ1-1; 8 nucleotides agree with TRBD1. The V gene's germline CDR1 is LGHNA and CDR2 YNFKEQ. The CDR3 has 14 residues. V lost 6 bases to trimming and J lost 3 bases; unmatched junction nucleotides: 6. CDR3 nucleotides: TGTGCCAGCAGGGACAGGGTTTTGGACACTGAAGCTTTCTTT. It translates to CASRDRVLDTEAFF.

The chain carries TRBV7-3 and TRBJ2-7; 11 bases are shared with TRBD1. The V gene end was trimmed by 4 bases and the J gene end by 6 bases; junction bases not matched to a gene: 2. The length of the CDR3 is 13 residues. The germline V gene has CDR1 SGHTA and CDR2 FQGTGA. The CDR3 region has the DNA TGTGCCAGCAGCTGGGGACAGGGGGGCGAGCAGTACTTC. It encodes CASSWGQGGEQYF.

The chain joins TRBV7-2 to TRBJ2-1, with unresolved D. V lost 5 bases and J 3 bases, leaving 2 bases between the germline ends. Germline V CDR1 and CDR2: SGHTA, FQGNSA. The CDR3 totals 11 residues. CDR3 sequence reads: CASSGYNEQFF. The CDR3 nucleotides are TGTGCCAGCAGCGGCTACAATGAGCAGTTCTTC. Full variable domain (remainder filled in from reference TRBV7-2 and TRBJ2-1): GAGVSQSPSNKVTEKGKDVELRCDPISGHTALYWYRQSLGQGLEFLIYFQGNSAPDKSGLPSDRFSAERTGGSVSTLTIQRTQQEDSAVYLCASSGYNEQFFGPGTRLTVL.

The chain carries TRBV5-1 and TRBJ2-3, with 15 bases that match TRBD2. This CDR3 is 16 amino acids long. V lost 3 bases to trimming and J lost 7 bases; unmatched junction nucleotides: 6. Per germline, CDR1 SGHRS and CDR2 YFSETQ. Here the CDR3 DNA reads TGCGCCAGCAGCTCGGGACTAGCGGGGGGTAGATATACGCAGTATTTT. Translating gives CASSSGLAGGRYTQYF.

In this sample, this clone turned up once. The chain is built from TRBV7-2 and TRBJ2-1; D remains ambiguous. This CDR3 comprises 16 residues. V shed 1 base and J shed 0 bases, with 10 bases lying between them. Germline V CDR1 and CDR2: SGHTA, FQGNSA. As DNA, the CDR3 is TGTGCCAGCAGCTTAGAGGGCAGTCGCTCCTACAATGAGCAGTTCTTC. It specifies CASSLEGSRSYNEQFF.

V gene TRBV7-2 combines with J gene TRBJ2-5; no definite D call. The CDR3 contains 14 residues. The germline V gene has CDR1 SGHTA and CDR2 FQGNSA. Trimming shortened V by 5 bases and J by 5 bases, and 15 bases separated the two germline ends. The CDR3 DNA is TGTGCCAGCAGCCCACGCCCCGGGTACGAGACCCAGTACTTC. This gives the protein CASSPRPGYETQYF.

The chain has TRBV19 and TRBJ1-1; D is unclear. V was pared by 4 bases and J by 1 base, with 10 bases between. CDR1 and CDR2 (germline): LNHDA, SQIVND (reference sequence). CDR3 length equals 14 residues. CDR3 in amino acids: CASSTREGNTEAFF. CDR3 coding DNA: TGTGCCAGTAGTACCCGGGAGGGGAACACTGAAGCTTTCTTT.

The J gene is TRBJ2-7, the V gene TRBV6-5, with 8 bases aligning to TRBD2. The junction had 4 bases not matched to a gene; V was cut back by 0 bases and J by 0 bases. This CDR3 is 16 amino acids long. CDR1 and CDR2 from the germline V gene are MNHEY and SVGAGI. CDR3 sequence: CASSYSGGGHSYEQYF. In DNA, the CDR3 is TGTGCCAGCAGTTACTCCGGCGGGGGGCACTCCTACGAGCAGTACTTC.

The CDR3 nucleotides read TGTGCCAGCAGTGAATCGGCCACCGGGGAGCTGTTTTTT. Its translation: CASSESATGELFF. This chain joins TRBV25-1 and TRBJ2-2, with unresolved D. The CDR3 sequence is 13 residues long. V lost 1 base to trimming and J lost 4 bases, with 4 bases between them. The germline gives CDR1 MGHDK, CDR2 SYGVNS.

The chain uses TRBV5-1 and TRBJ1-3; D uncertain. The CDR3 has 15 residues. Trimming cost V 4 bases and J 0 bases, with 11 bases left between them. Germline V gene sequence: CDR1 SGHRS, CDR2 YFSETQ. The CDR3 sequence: CASSLGLNSGNTIYF. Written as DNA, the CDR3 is TGCGCCAGCAGCCTAGGACTGAACTCTGGAAACACCATATATTTT.

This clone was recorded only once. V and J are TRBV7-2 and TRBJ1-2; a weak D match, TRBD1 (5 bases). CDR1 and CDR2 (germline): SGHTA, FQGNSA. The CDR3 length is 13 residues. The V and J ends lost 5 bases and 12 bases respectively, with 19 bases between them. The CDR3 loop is CASSLRGGVENTF. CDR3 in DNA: TGTGCCAGCAGCCTCCGGGGGGGGGTTGAAAACACCTTC.

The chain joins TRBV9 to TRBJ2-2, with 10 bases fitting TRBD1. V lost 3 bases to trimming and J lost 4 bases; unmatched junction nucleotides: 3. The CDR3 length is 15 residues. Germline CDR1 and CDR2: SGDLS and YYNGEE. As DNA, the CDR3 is TGTGCCAGCAGCGCAGGACAGGGGGGCACCGGGGAGCTGTTTTTT. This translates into CASSAGQGGTGELFF.

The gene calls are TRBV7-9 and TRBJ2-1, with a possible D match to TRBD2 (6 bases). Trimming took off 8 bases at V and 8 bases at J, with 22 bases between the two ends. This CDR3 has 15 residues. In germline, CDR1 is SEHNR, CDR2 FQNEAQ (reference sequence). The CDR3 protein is CASGPGLLEGDEQFF. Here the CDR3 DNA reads TGTGCCAGCGGCCCGGGACTCCTGGAGGGCGATGAGCAGTTCTTC.

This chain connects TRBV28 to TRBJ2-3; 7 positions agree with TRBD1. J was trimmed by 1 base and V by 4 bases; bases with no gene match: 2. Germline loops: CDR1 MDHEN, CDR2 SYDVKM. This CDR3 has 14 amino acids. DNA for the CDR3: TGTGCCAGCAGTTCTGGACAGGGCACAGATACGCAGTATTTT. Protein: CASSSGQGTDTQYF.

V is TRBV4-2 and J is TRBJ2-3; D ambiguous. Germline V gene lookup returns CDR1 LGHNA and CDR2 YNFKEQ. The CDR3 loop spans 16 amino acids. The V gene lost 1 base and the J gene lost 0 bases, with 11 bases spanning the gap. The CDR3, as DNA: TGTGCCAGCAGCCAAGGATCGATCGCTAGCACAGATACGCAGTATTTT. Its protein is CASSQGSIASTDTQYF.